This T cell receptor (beta chain) was recovered during a study of blood T cell repertoires in COVID-19. Study-level information: From the United States, Italy and Spain came samples of acute and convalescent COVID-19.

This CDR3 has 13 residues. V shed 4 bases, J shed 3 bases, and the junction held 4 bases outside the gene matches. Germline V gene data show CDR1 as SQVTM and CDR2 as ANQGSEA. Measured with immunoSEQ multiplex PCR; TCRdb has only the in-frame clones, and not every one. Of some 99,000 clones in the sample, roughly 84% were seen once. This receptor was taken from a woman of 80 years or more with active or convalescent COVID-19. The sequencing input was peripheral blood. The chain employs TRBV29-1 and TRBJ2-3; 7 nucleotides agree with TRBD1. The CDR3, as DNA: TGCAGCGTTGTTGGCAGGGGGACAGATACGCAGTATTTT. It translates to CSVVGRGTDTQYF.